The T cell receptor (beta chain) under discussion was sequenced for a study of blood T cell repertoires in COVID-19. Whole-study context: Samples representing acute and convalescent COVID-19 were sourced from the United States, Italy and Spain.

Germline V CDR1 and CDR2: MDHEN, SYDVKM. V lost 5 bases to trimming and J lost 1 base; unmatched junction nucleotides: 3. The CDR3 is 15 amino acids. The protocol was immunoSEQ multiplex PCR, while the TCRdb copy is restricted to in-frame clones and leaves out a portion. Altogether some 200,000 clones are present, 80% to 85% being singletons, with the ten largest covering 3% to 3.5%. This TCR came from a woman aged 25 to 45 who had recovered from COVID-19. This sequence joins TRBV28 and TRBJ2-1; 9 bases map to TRBD2. The sequencing input was peripheral blood. As DNA, the CDR3 is TGTGCCAGCAGTACTAGCGGGTCGTCCTACAATGAGCAGTTCTTC. This sequence encodes CASSTSGSSYNEQFF.